This TCR beta chain was sequenced in a study of CD8+CD57+ T cells in acquired aplastic anemia. For the study at large: Around 3.2 ug was the average amount of DNA from sorted CD4+ and CD8+ cells.

Researchers used genomic DNA as the template to profile TCR beta VDJ and CDR3. TCRdb reprocessed the reads via MiXCR and lists one record per CDR3 protein. The repertoire includes 250,000 to 350,000 distinct CDR3 sequences, 55% to 60% of them detected once, and 7.5% to 9% sits in the top ten. CDR1 and CDR2 from the germline V gene are SGHTA and FQGNSA. The germline V and J ends were trimmed by 5 bases and 6 bases, with 11 bases remaining between them. The CDR3 covers 12 residues. The TCR sequence derives from a human donor with severe aplastic anemia or a healthy control (not recorded which). The gene calls are TRBV7-2 and TRBJ2-7, with D tentatively TRBD2 (5 bases). Input material: sorted CD4+, CD8+, or CD8+CD57+ T cells (not recorded which) from PBMCs. CDR3 sequence reads: CASSQRRGEQYF. CDR3 nucleotide sequence: TGTGCCAGCAGCCAGCGACGGGGCGAGCAGTACTTC.